The subject of this entry is one T cell receptor beta chain. The target antigen is unknown. This sample stems from a study of shared clonotypes between healthy human individuals. General study results and limits: Memory subsets had estimated richness that was generally smaller than that of naive subsets.

CDR3 length: 15 amino acids. V lost 8 bases and J 1 base, leaving 16 bases between the germline ends. Germline loops: CDR1 SNHLY, CDR2 FYNNEI. Assay used: immunoSEQ multiplex PCR; TCRdb lists only in-frame clones, some missing. The sample lists roughly 2.2 million clones, approximately 93% occurring once. Specimen: naive CD4+ T cells from PBMCs. Stated subset: CD45RA+ positively selected. The V call is TRBV2, the J call TRBJ2-3, with D possibly being TRBD1 (6 bases). The clonotype originates from a man between 18 and 35 years old in good health. Some clones in this sample may be carry-over from other donors' samples. The CDR3 bases are TGTGCCAGCCGGGACACCCAATACCGCACAGATACGCAGTATTTT. Amino acid sequence: CASRDTQYRTDTQYF.